Listed below are T cell receptor beta chains from one sample, sequenced in a study of T cells in Graves' hyperthyroidism and ophthalmopathy. From the multiplex PCR reads, TCRdb called clonotypes with MiXCR, one entry per CDR3 protein. The table includes more than 500,000 distinct CDR3 sequences, roughly 16% detected once. Sequences were obtained from blood. Receptor source: a woman in her 30s with Graves' ophthalmopathy. Both conserved end residues are part of each CDR3. Fields, in order: CDR3 DNA, CDR3 protein, J gene, clone size, D gene, V gene. A D gene is named only where the DNA matches it firmly. Only some rows state a clone size, as once, few, many or a class for expanded clones.

TGTACCAGCAGCCCGGCCGGGCCCCCCCAGCATTTT	CTSSPAGPPQHF	TRBJ1-5	NA	NA	TRBV28
TGTGCCAGCAGCCCGAGGACAGGGGTCACAGATACGCAGTATTTT	CASSPRTGVTDTQYF	TRBJ2-3	many	TRBD1	TRBV7-2
TGCAGTGCTGACAGGGGCGATGAGCAGTTCTTC	CSADRGDEQFF	TRBJ2-1	many	TRBD1	TRBV20-1
TGTGTCACGACAGGGGGCAATCAGCCCCAGCATTTT	CVTTGGNQPQHF	TRBJ1-5	many	TRBD1	TRBV28
TGTGCCAGCAGGACGGGGCTGGGGGATGGCTACACCTTC	CASRTGLGDGYTF	TRBJ1-2	many	NA	TRBV2
TGTGCCAGCAGCTTGGAAACCCCTGACACTGAAGCTTTCTTT	CASSLETPDTEAFF	TRBJ1-1	many	NA	TRBV5-8
TGTGCCAGCAGGTGGACAGGGGGCACCGGGGAGCTGTTTTTT	CASRWTGGTGELFF	TRBJ2-2	few	TRBD1	TRBV11-2
TGCGCCAGCAGCTTGTATGGCGGGAGAGCCGGCGAGCAGTTCTTC	CASSLYGGRAGEQFF	TRBJ2-1	few	TRBD2	TRBV5-1
TGTGCCAGCAGTTTAGGGGCCAGGGCCTACTACGAGCAGTACTTC	CASSLGARAYYEQYF	TRBJ2-7	many	NA	TRBV28
TGTGCCTGGAATGACGGCGCAAATCAGCCCCAGCATTTT	CAWNDGANQPQHF	TRBJ1-5	many	NA	TRBV30
TGTGCCAGCAGTCCCCGATCACGAGGAATCAGGTCCCAGCATTTT	CASSPRSRGIRSQHF	TRBJ1-5	few	NA	TRBV6-2/TRBV6-3
TGTGCCAGCAGTTTATTTCCTAGCGGAGTGCAAAACATTCAGTACTTC	CASSLFPSGVQNIQYF	TRBJ2-4	many	TRBD2	TRBV28
TGCGCCAGCAGCCCAAGGGACCGGGGGCCCGGGGAAAAACTGTTTTTT	CASSPRDRGPGEKLFF	TRBJ1-4	few	NA	TRBV7-9
TGCGCCAGCACACTAGCAGACTCCTACGAGCAGTACTTC	CASTLADSYEQYF	TRBJ2-7	NA	NA	TRBV10-2
TGTGCCAGCTCACAAGATGAGACATCCACCGGGGAGCTGTTTTTT	CASSQDETSTGELFF	TRBJ2-2	many	NA	TRBV18
TGTGCCAGCATAACTCACGGGACAGGGAATGGTTTGGACACCGGGGAGCTGTTTTTT	CASITHGTGNGLDTGELFF	TRBJ2-2	few	TRBD1	TRBV12-3/TRBV12-4
TGTGCCAGTAGTATAGATCAAGGGACGCTAGCCAAAAACATTCAGTACTTC	CASSIDQGTLAKNIQYF	TRBJ2-4	few	NA	TRBV19
TGCAGTGCTAGAGCGACCATCGGTCAGTTCTTC	CSARATIGQFF	TRBJ2-1	many	NA	TRBV20-1
TGCAGTGCTAGAGATCCCGGGCCCCGCCCGGACACTGAAGCTTTCTTT	CSARDPGPRPDTEAFF	TRBJ1-1	few	NA	TRBV20-1
TGTGCCAGCAGTTACTTATACCGACAGGGGGCGTATCGAGATACGCAGTATTTT	CASSYLYRQGAYRDTQYF	TRBJ2-3	NA	TRBD1	TRBV28
TGTGCCAGTAGTCCCAACCCGGACTACCACACCGGGGAGCTGTTTTTT	CASSPNPDYHTGELFF	TRBJ2-2	few	NA	TRBV19
TGTGCCAGCAGCTCTCGATCGGGACTAGCGATCGAGCAGTACTTC	CASSSRSGLAIEQYF	TRBJ2-7	many	TRBD2	TRBV13
TGTGCCAGCAGCTTAGCGGACAGGAGTTCGGAGACCCCGTACTTC	CASSLADRSSETPYF	TRBJ2-5	NA	TRBD1	TRBV7-6
TGCGCCAGCAGCCACAGCGTAATGACTAGCGGGGACTACAATGAGCAGTTCTTC	CASSHSVMTSGDYNEQFF	TRBJ2-1	NA	TRBD2	TRBV4-3
TGTGCCAGCAGCTTTGGAGGGGTAAATGAAGCTTTCTTT	CASSFGGVNEAFF	TRBJ1-1	few	NA	TRBV7-9
TGTGCCTGGAGCGGACATCCGGGGGAGCAGTACTTC	CAWSGHPGEQYF	TRBJ2-7	many	NA	TRBV30
TGTGCCAGCAGTTATCCCGGGCAGGGTTGGTATGGCTACACCTTC	CASSYPGQGWYGYTF	TRBJ1-2	many	NA	TRBV28
TGTGCCAGCAGCCTGGACAGGGGGAAACTCAGCGGGAGTTCAGGAAATGAGCAGTTCTTC	CASSLDRGKLSGSSGNEQFF	TRBJ2-1	few	TRBD1	TRBV7-9
TGCAGTGCTACCGGGCTAGCCAAAAACATTCAGTACTTC	CSATGLAKNIQYF	TRBJ2-4	NA	NA	TRBV20-1
TGTGCCAGCAGTCACGGACTAGCGGGAGCGCTAGATACGCAGTATTTT	CASSHGLAGALDTQYF	TRBJ2-3	few	TRBD2	TRBV28
TGTGCCAGCAGCTTAGCTCCCAGCGGGAGCTTCCAAGAGACCCAGTACTTC	CASSLAPSGSFQETQYF	TRBJ2-5	many	TRBD2	TRBV11-2
TGCGCCAGCAGCCAAGAAGGAGTGGTTCAAGAGACCCAGTACTTC	CASSQEGVVQETQYF	TRBJ2-5	NA	NA	TRBV4-1
TGCAGTGCTACTGGGACAGGGGGGAAGCAGCCCCAGCATTTT	CSATGTGGKQPQHF	TRBJ1-5	few	TRBD1	TRBV20-1
TGTGCCAGCAGCATAAGGACTAGCAGCCACAATGAGCAGTTCTTC	CASSIRTSSHNEQFF	TRBJ2-1	few	TRBD2	TRBV7-9
TGCGCCAGCAGCCAAGATGTGATTTTGATGAAATCCTATGGCTACACCTTC	CASSQDVILMKSYGYTF	TRBJ1-2	NA	NA	TRBV4-1
TGTGCCACCAGTGATCCCGATGACAGGCTTCAAGAGACCCAGTACTTC	CATSDPDDRLQETQYF	TRBJ2-5	NA	NA	TRBV24-1
TGTGCCAGCAGCCGCCCCCCGGGAGTTGCCGGGGAGCTGTTTTTT	CASSRPPGVAGELFF	TRBJ2-2	many	NA	TRBV6-1
TGTGCCAGCAGTCTGACAGGAGCTGAAGCTTTCTTT	CASSLTGAEAFF	TRBJ1-1	many	NA	TRBV28
TGTGCCAGCAGCCAAGACCCCCGGCCCCGATTGAATTCACCCCTCCACTTT	CASSQDPRPRLNSPLHF	TRBJ1-6	NA	NA	TRBV14
TGTGCCAGCAGTTGGATAGACAAAACCTTC	CASSWIDKTF	TRBJ1-2	many	NA	TRBV2
TGTGCCAGCAGCCGAGGAGGCGGGAGCACCGGGGAGCTGTTTTTT	CASSRGGGSTGELFF	TRBJ2-2	NA	TRBD2	TRBV4-2
TGCAGTGCTAGAGGTCTGGAGTCGCGGGAGGGCGGGGTTGAGCAGTACTTC	CSARGLESREGGVEQYF	TRBJ2-7	many	TRBD2	TRBV20-1
TGTGCCAGCAGTGAAACAGTCCCCTCTAGCAATGAGCAGTTCTTC	CASSETVPSSNEQFF	TRBJ2-1	few	NA	TRBV2
TGCGCCAGCAGTGGGACTAACTACGAGCAGTACTTC	CASSGTNYEQYF	TRBJ2-7	few	NA	TRBV10-1
TGTGCCAGCACCACACTAGCGAGCACCGGGGAGCTGTTTTTT	CASTTLASTGELFF	TRBJ2-2	NA	TRBD2	TRBV27
TGCAGTGCTAGCGGGACTAGCGGGAGGTACAAGCAGTACTTC	CSASGTSGRYKQYF	TRBJ2-7	few	TRBD2	TRBV20-1
TGTGCCAGCAGCCACAGTCTCGTGTCGGGGTTGGGAAATGAGCAGTTCTTC	CASSHSLVSGLGNEQFF	TRBJ2-1	many	NA	TRBV11-2
TGTGCCAGCAGCCAAGGGGACCCCTATGGCTACACCTTC	CASSQGDPYGYTF	TRBJ1-2	many	NA	TRBV7-9
TGTGCCAGCAGTCCCCGACAGGGACCTCAGCCCCAGCATTTT	CASSPRQGPQPQHF	TRBJ1-5	few	TRBD1	TRBV27
TGTGCCAGCAGTCGACCGACAGGGGCCAACACCGGGGAGCTGTTTTTT	CASSRPTGANTGELFF	TRBJ2-2	NA	TRBD1	TRBV28
TGTGCCACCAGTGATCCACAGGGGGCTTCCTACAATGAGCAGTTCTTC	CATSDPQGASYNEQFF	TRBJ2-1	many	TRBD1	TRBV24-1
TGCGCCAGCAGCCGGGAGGACGGCGCTGGAGACATTCAGTACTTC	CASSREDGAGDIQYF	TRBJ2-4	NA	NA	TRBV4-3
TGTGCCAGCAGCCAGGGCCCGGGAGGGAATCAGCCCCAGCATTTT	CASSQGPGGNQPQHF	TRBJ1-5	many	NA	TRBV3-1
TGCGCCAGCAGCCAAGAGGACTCGAGGGTTACCTACAATGAGCAGTTCTTC	CASSQEDSRVTYNEQFF	TRBJ2-1	few	NA	TRBV4-3
TGTGCCAGCACCTCCTGGAACGGGGTGTGGACTGAAGCTTTCTTT	CASTSWNGVWTEAFF	TRBJ1-1	many	NA	TRBV28
TGTGCCAGCAGCGAAACTGGGTTAAGTGAGCAGTTCTTC	CASSETGLSEQFF	TRBJ2-1	NA	NA	TRBV25-1